This TCR beta chain came from a study of T-cell reconstitution after alpha-beta-depleted transplantation in children. Using unique molecular identifiers, the investigators prepared the TCRbeta library. TCRdb re-called the PCR reads with MiXCR, one entry per CDR3 protein. The profile shows approximately 350,000 distinct CDR3 sequences, 15% to 20% of them singletons. The CDR3 has 14 residues. CDR1 MNHEY and CDR2 SVGEGT come from the germline V gene. Trimming took 8 bases from V and 6 from J; bases not matched to a gene: 10. This receptor was taken from a male patient aged 2-10 years who had a stem cell transplant for acute lymphoblastic leukemia, so the T cells may come from the graft donor. The V gene is TRBV6-2 or TRBV6-3, the J gene TRBJ1-5; 7 bases are a match to TRBD1. The starting material was PBMCs, mostly from graft donor cells, obtained 360 days after TCRalphabeta/CD19-depleted stem cell transplant. The DNA of the CDR3 is TGTGCCAGCCAACGGGACAGTTCGGGTCAGCCCCAGCATTTT. Protein: CASQRDSSGQPQHF.